Each of the 28 T cell receptor beta chains below was sequenced from the same sample in a study of T cells in localized non-small cell lung cancer. Only in-frame clones appear in the TCRdb table, and some are missing; sequencing was by immunoSEQ multiplex PCR. The sample lists about 45,000 clones, about 86% seen once, with roughly a sixth in the top ten. The input for sequencing was peripheral blood mononuclear cells, taken before any cancer treatment. Source of these receptors: a man aged 40-75 years with stage III lung adenocarcinoma.

The V call is TRBV20-1, the J call TRBJ2-2, with D hard to call. Germline lookup yields CDR1 DFQATT and CDR2 SNEGSKA (reference sequence). Trimming took off 5 bases at V and 0 bases at J, with 1 base between the two ends. CDR3 length: 11 amino acids. CDR3 nucleotide sequence: TGCAGTGCTCCGAACACCGGGGAGCTGTTTTTT. This gives the protein CSAPNTGELFF.

The chain joins TRBV10-3 to TRBJ2-1; D may be TRBD1 (6 bases). This CDR3 spans 14 amino acids. The V gene lost 5 bases and the J gene lost 7 bases, with 15 bases spanning the gap. CDR1 and CDR2 from the germline V gene are ENHRY and SYGVKD. The CDR3 coding sequence is TGTGCCATCAGTCCCTCCGTCCAGGGGAATGAGCAGTTCTTC. It specifies CAISPSVQGNEQFF.

V and J are TRBV19 and TRBJ2-7; 10 nucleotides match TRBD1. Trimming removed 3 bases from V and 3 bases from J; junction bases left unmatched: 8. The CDR3 sequence is 16 residues long. Germline V gene lookup returns CDR1 LNHDA and CDR2 SQIVND (reference sequence). DNA of the CDR3: TGTGCCAGTAGTATCCTCCGGGACAGGGGAATCTACGAGCAGTACTTC. Its translation is CASSILRDRGIYEQYF. Variable domain in full (rest from reference TRBV19 and TRBJ2-7): DGGITQSPKYLFRKEGQNVTLSCEQNLNHDAMYWYRQDPGQGLRLIYYSQIVNDFQKGDIAEGYSVSREKKESFPLTVTSAQKNPTAFYLCASSILRDRGIYEQYFGPGTRLTVT.

The CDR3 loop is CASSLQSDQPQHF. CDR3 in DNA: TGTGCCAGCAGTTTACAGAGCGATCAGCCCCAGCATTTT. V and J are TRBV27 and TRBJ1-5; D is unresolved. The CDR3 spans 13 residues. V was trimmed by 2 bases and J by 5 bases, leaving 7 bases between them. Germline assignment: CDR1 MNHEY and CDR2 SMNVEV (reference sequence).

The V and J genes are TRBV19 and TRBJ2-2; possibly TRBD1 for D (6 bases). The germline gives CDR1 LNHDA, CDR2 SQIVND (reference sequence). The CDR3 runs 15 residues. Trimming left V 6 bases short and J 3 bases short, with 14 bases between. The CDR3 loop is CASRVRGLDTGELFF. The DNA for the CDR3 is TGTGCCAGTAGAGTAAGGGGGTTGGACACCGGGGAGCTGTTTTTT.

The chain uses TRBV4-2 and TRBJ1-4, with 11 bases identical to TRBD1. The germline gives CDR1 LGHNA, CDR2 YNFKEQ. V lost 3 bases and J lost 8; bases outside the gene matches: 8. This CDR3 is 16 amino acids long. Here the CDR3 reads CASSQSDRGRQEKLFF. CDR3 DNA sequence: TGTGCCAGCAGCCAGTCGGACAGGGGGCGCCAGGAAAAACTGTTTTTT.

Only a few counts were recorded for this clone. This chain uses TRBV5-1 with TRBJ2-3; 10 bases are shared with TRBD2. J lost 2 bases, V lost 7 bases, and 10 bases had no gene match. In germline, CDR1 is SGHRS, CDR2 YFSETQ. The CDR3 has 16 residues. CDR3 nucleotide sequence: TGCGCCAGCGTTGAAAGCGGGGGGGTACTCACAGATACGCAGTATTTT. The encoded protein is CASVESGGVLTDTQYF.

The rearrangement links TRBV10-3 to TRBJ2-7; D is unclear. The CDR3 sequence is 12 residues long. Trimming took 10 bases from V and 1 from J, leaving 11 bases between them. The V gene's germline CDR1 is ENHRY and CDR2 SYGVKD. The CDR3 is CATWTESYEQYF. As DNA, the CDR3 is TGTGCCACCTGGACGGAATCCTACGAGCAGTACTTC.

The chain carries TRBV7-9 and TRBJ2-3; tentatively, D is TRBD2 (5 bases). From germline, CDR1 is SEHNR and CDR2 FQNEAQ (reference sequence). V was clipped by 7 bases and J by 4 bases, with 12 bases between them. The CDR3 spans 13 residues. In nucleotides, the CDR3 is TGTGCCAGCACCCCCGCGCGGGCAGATACGCAGTATTTT. Residues: CASTPARADTQYF.

The chain combines TRBV6-5 with TRBJ2-7, with D perhaps matching TRBD1 or TRBD2 (5 bases each). Germline V lookup: CDR1 MNHEY, CDR2 SVGAGI. This CDR3 region has 15 residues. Trimming took 2 bases from V and 4 from J, leaving 15 bases between them. The CDR3 loop is CASSYRDLPQYEQYF. CDR3 sequence (DNA): TGTGCCAGCAGTTACCGGGACCTACCACAATACGAGCAGTACTTC.

A single count supports this clone. This rearrangement joins TRBV4-2 to TRBJ1-1; D gene unclear. Per germline, CDR1 LGHNA and CDR2 YNFKEQ. Trimming took 0 bases from V and 8 from J, leaving 10 bases between them. The CDR3 spans 13 residues. CDR3: CASSQEPEGEAFF. The CDR3 nucleotides are TGTGCCAGCAGCCAAGAACCCGAGGGCGAAGCTTTCTTT.

The chain links TRBV9 to TRBJ2-7; possibly TRBD2 for D (5 bases). Trimming removed 0 bases from V and 5 bases from J, with 12 bases in between. Germline V CDR1 and CDR2: SGDLS, YYNGEE. The CDR3 runs 14 residues. The CDR3 loop reads CASSVAPLDHEQYF. The CDR3 DNA follows: TGTGCCAGCAGCGTAGCCCCACTAGACCACGAGCAGTACTTC.

This chain links TRBV9 with TRBJ1-2; D is undetermined. Trimming cost V 1 base and J 4 bases, with 17 bases left between them. The germline CDR1 and CDR2 sequences are SGDLS and YYNGEE. The CDR3 spans 16 residues. The CDR3 here is CASSVSEADWGYGYTF. DNA for the CDR3: TGTGCCAGCAGCGTAAGCGAGGCGGACTGGGGCTATGGCTACACCTTC. Combining the CDR3 with reference TRBV9 and TRBJ1-2 gives the whole variable domain DSGVTQTPKHLITATGQRVTLRCSPRSGDLSVYWYQQSLDQGLQFLIQYYNGEERAKGNILERFSAQQFPDLHSELNLSSLELGDSALYFCASSVSEADWGYGYTFGSGTRLTVV.

The chain combines TRBV11-2 with TRBJ1-2; 10 bases line up with TRBD1. The CDR3 is made up of 14 amino acids. V gave up 5 bases and J gave up 2 bases; unmatched junction bases: 2. CDR1 is SGHAT, CDR2 FQNNGV, per germline. CDR3 sequence: CASSRGQGNYGYTF. CDR3 sequence (DNA): TGTGCCAGCAGCCGGGGACAGGGGAACTATGGCTACACCTTC.

The V and J genes are TRBV9 and TRBJ2-3, with TRBD2 as a possible D gene (6 bases). CDR3 length: 15 amino acids. Per germline, CDR1 SGDLS and CDR2 YYNGEE. Deletions cut 4 bases from V and 4 bases from J, with 16 bases between. CDR3 bases: TGTGCCAGCAGCCTCGCGGGGACCGGCGCAGATACGCAGTATTTT. It translates to CASSLAGTGADTQYF.

V gene TRBV30 combines with J gene TRBJ1-1; TRBD1 agrees at 9 bases. This CDR3 comprises 19 residues. The V and J ends lost 2 bases and 2 bases, in that order; junction bases with no gene match: 18. The germline CDR1 and CDR2 sequences are GTSNPN and SVGIG (reference sequence). The CDR3 region is CAWSRPGTGKVRRNTEAFF. Here the CDR3 DNA reads TGTGCCTGGAGTCGTCCCGGGACAGGGAAGGTCCGGCGAAACACTGAAGCTTTCTTT.

This chain joins TRBV6-6 and TRBJ1-2; D is unclear. This CDR3 has 15 amino acids. V was trimmed by 2 bases and J by 4 bases, leaving 14 bases between them. Germline V gene data show CDR1 as MNHNY and CDR2 as SVGAGI (reference sequence). CDR3 sequence: CASSYGGRWGYGYTF. The CDR3 DNA is TGTGCCAGCAGTTACGGAGGGCGATGGGGCTATGGCTACACCTTC.

This chain uses TRBV6-5 with TRBJ2-7; D is possibly TRBD1 (8 bases). CDR3 length: 13 residues. V lost 5 bases and J lost 5, with 13 bases in between. Germline-derived CDR1 and CDR2 are MNHEY and SVGAGI. CDR3 DNA: TGTGCCAGCAGTACAGGGGGGGACCACGAGCAGTACTTC. Amino acid sequence: CASSTGGDHEQYF.

The chain uses TRBV18 and TRBJ2-5; D assignment may be TRBD1 or TRBD2 (5 bases each). Trimming stripped 5 bases from V and 7 bases from J, with 17 bases between. Looked up from germline, CDR1 is KGHSH and CDR2 is LQKENI. The CDR3 is 14 amino acids. The CDR3 reads CASSSSGTSMTQYF. Written as DNA, the CDR3 is TGTGCCAGCTCATCCTCAGGGACCTCGATGACCCAGTACTTC.

This chain links TRBV7-8 with TRBJ2-3; TRBD2 matches at 7 bases. The germline gives CDR1 SGHVS, CDR2 FQNEAQ. The CDR3 runs 15 residues. Losses at the gene ends were 5 bases for V and 6 bases for J; bases not matched to a gene: 11. CDR3 sequence (DNA): TGTGCCAGCAGCATGCTAGCGGCTCTAAGGGATACGCAGTATTTT. Its protein is CASSMLAALRDTQYF.

J is TRBJ1-2 and V is TRBV5-2. TRBV5-2 is an annotated pseudogene. This CDR3 comprises 13 residues. CDR3 residues: CASKLRKTYGYTF. The CDR3 DNA sequence: TGTGCCAGCAAGCTACGAAAGACCTATGGCTACACCTTC.

The chain uses TRBV5-4 and TRBJ2-2, with TRBD1 matching over 7 bases. The ends lost 5 bases at V and 5 bases at J; junction bases unmatched: 6. CDR3 length equals 14 residues. CDR1 and CDR2 from the germline V gene are SGHNT and YYREEE (reference sequence). CDR3 nucleotides: TGTGCCAGCAGGCTCGACAGGGTAACCGGGGAGCTGTTTTTT. Its protein product is CASRLDRVTGELFF.

In its sample, this clone was seen a few times. The CDR3 spells CASSPGYYEQYF. In DNA form, the CDR3 reads TGTGCCAGCAGTCCAGGCTATTACGAGCAGTACTTC. This chain links TRBV11-1 with TRBJ2-7; D not certain. The CDR3 is 12 amino acids. V gave up 6 bases and J gave up 4 bases, with 10 bases separating them. Germline assignment: CDR1 SGHAT and CDR2 FQDESV (reference sequence).

The rearrangement links TRBV2 to TRBJ2-4; 8 nucleotides match TRBD2. The J segment lost 1 base and the V segment lost 7 bases, leaving 6 bases of the junction unmatched. Germline V lookup: CDR1 SNHLY, CDR2 FYNNEI. The CDR3 sequence is 15 residues long. The CDR3 is CASTGLAFAKNIQYF. In nucleotides, the CDR3 is TGTGCCAGCACCGGACTAGCTTTTGCCAAAAACATTCAGTACTTC.

The chain joins TRBV2 to TRBJ2-5; D may be TRBD2 (6 bases). The CDR3 spans 13 residues. Germline CDR1 is SNHLY and CDR2 is FYNNEI. Trimming removed 5 bases from V and 5 bases from J, with 12 bases in between. The CDR3 region is CASSLGGGETQYF. DNA for the CDR3: TGTGCCAGCAGTTTGGGGGGTGGGGAGACCCAGTACTTC.

The chain combines TRBV27 with TRBJ2-7; a possible D gene is TRBD1 (6 bases). V was shortened by 4 bases and J by 9 bases, with 19 bases between the two germline ends. The germline V gene has CDR1 MNHEY and CDR2 SMNVEV (reference sequence). The length of the CDR3 is 14 residues. The CDR3 sequence: CASSYQDRAGVQYF. The CDR3 DNA follows: TGTGCCAGCAGTTATCAGGACAGAGCAGGGGTGCAGTACTTC.

J is TRBJ1-2 and V is TRBV5-6, with 7 positions matching TRBD1. The germline CDR1 and CDR2 sequences are SGHDT and YYEEEE. V shed 1 base and J 4 bases; nucleotides not matched to a gene: 7. This CDR3 region has 15 residues. Written as DNA, the CDR3 is TGTGCCAGCAGCTTGTACAGGGGTCCAGGCTATGGCTACACCTTC. Encoded protein: CASSLYRGPGYGYTF.

The chain employs TRBV18 and TRBJ2-7, with D uncertain. This CDR3 is 13 amino acids long. The germline CDR1 and CDR2 sequences are KGHSH and LQKENI. Deletions cut 3 bases from V and 11 bases from J, with 17 bases between. The DNA of the CDR3 is TGTGCCAGCTCACCCTCCCACCGAGAAAGGGAGTACTTC. This gives the protein CASSPSHREREYF.